This passage covers 25 T cell receptor beta chains from one sample sequenced in a study of blood T cell repertoires in COVID-19. Clones were read by immunoSEQ multiplex PCR, and TCRdb kept only the in-frame ones, dropping some. The repertoire holds fewer than 300,000 clones, with 80% to 95% as singletons. Material for sequencing was PBMCs or T cells enriched from blood (not recorded which). The receptors derive from a woman aged 25 to 45 who had recovered from COVID-19.

This chain joins TRBV5-6 and TRBJ2-7, with 10 bases aligning to TRBD1. This CDR3 comprises 17 residues. Germline V lookup: CDR1 SGHDT, CDR2 YYEEEE. The junction had 11 bases not matched to a gene; V was cut back by 2 bases and J by 3 bases. The CDR3 nucleotides are TGTGCCAGCAGCTTACATCTGACAGGGGGCATCCACTACGAGCAGTACTTC. This gives the protein CASSLHLTGGIHYEQYF.

CDR3 sequence: CASSQAITGGGQPQHF. The DNA of the CDR3 is TGCGCCAGCAGCCAAGCCATCACGGGGGGCGGTCAGCCCCAGCATTTT. V usage is TRBV4-1 and J usage is TRBJ1-5; the D gene is possibly TRBD1 (6 bases). CDR1 MGHRA and CDR2 YSYEKL come from the germline V gene. V lost 1 base and J lost 6, with 16 bases in between. The CDR3 runs 16 residues.

The gene calls are TRBV29-1 and TRBJ1-1; 8 bases align to TRBD1. CDR3 length equals 14 residues. The V and J ends lost 4 bases and 1 base, in that order; junction bases with no gene match: 5. From germline, CDR1 is SQVTM and CDR2 ANQGSEA. The CDR3 coding sequence is TGCAGCGTTGTAGGGGGACAGGCGAACACTGAAGCTTTCTTT. This codes for CSVVGGQANTEAFF.

The V call is TRBV23-1, the J call TRBJ2-7, with TRBD2 identical over 10 bases. TRBV23-1 is flagged as an ORF with uncertain function. Germline trimming cut 9 bases from V and 5 bases from J; bases unmatched to any gene: 19. This CDR3 is built from 17 residues. The CDR3 DNA reads as TGCGCCAGACTAGCGGATCTAGCGGGAGATAAAAGGGACGAGCAGTACTTC. Protein sequence: CARLADLAGDKRDEQYF.

The rearrangement uses TRBV7-2 and TRBJ2-1, with TRBD1 identical over 9 bases. The junction had 6 bases not matched to a gene; V was cut back by 2 bases and J by 1 base. CDR1 and CDR2 from the germline V gene are SGHTA and FQGNSA. CDR3 length: 17 amino acids. The CDR3 reads CASSLPDRGTSYNEQFF. The CDR3 region has the DNA TGTGCCAGCAGCTTACCCGACAGGGGGACTTCCTACAATGAGCAGTTCTTC.

The chain joins TRBV18 to TRBJ2-5; a possible D gene is TRBD1 (5 bases). Per the germline V gene, CDR1 is KGHSH and CDR2 is LQKENI. V was trimmed by 2 bases and J by 1 base, leaving 8 bases between them. The CDR3 sequence is 14 residues long. CDR3 sequence: CASSPGAVQETQYF. For the CDR3, the DNA is TGTGCCAGCTCACCAGGGGCAGTCCAAGAGACCCAGTACTTC.

This rearrangement joins TRBV7-9 to TRBJ1-1; TRBD1 matches 8 bases. V shed 7 bases, J shed 3 bases, and the junction held 4 bases outside the gene matches. Germline V gives CDR1 SEHNR, CDR2 FQNEAQ (reference sequence). This CDR3 is 13 amino acids long. CDR3: CASKDRDHTEAFF. For the CDR3, the DNA is TGTGCCAGCAAGGACAGGGACCACACTGAAGCTTTCTTT.

J is TRBJ2-5 and V is TRBV19; weak D call: TRBD2 (6 bases). V lost 5 bases and J lost 0, with 22 bases in between. The V gene's germline CDR1 is LNHDA and CDR2 SQIVND (reference sequence). The CDR3 extends over 18 amino acids. The CDR3 DNA reads TGTGCCAGTAGTGGGACTGCTAGCGTTTCGGCATACCAAGAGACCCAGTACTTC. Protein: CASSGTASVSAYQETQYF.

The V and J genes are TRBV24-1 and TRBJ2-1; a weak D match, TRBD1 (5 bases). This CDR3 has 16 amino acids. Germline lookup yields CDR1 KGHDR and CDR2 SFDVKD. Trimming took off 3 bases at V and 1 base at J, with 12 bases between the two ends. The CDR3 here is CATSDKTASSYNEQFF. For the CDR3, the DNA is TGTGCCACCAGTGATAAGACAGCTTCTTCCTACAATGAGCAGTTCTTC.

This clone was counted once. The CDR3 is CASSASGSLYNEQFF. In DNA, the CDR3 is TGCGCCAGCAGTGCTAGCGGGAGTCTCTACAATGAGCAGTTCTTC. The gene calls are TRBV10-2 and TRBJ2-1, with 10 bases fitting TRBD2. CDR3 length: 15 amino acids. CDR1 and CDR2 from the germline V gene are WSHSY and SAAADI. The V segment lost 4 bases and the J segment 3 bases; nucleotides outside the gene matches: 3.

The V gene is TRBV15, the J gene TRBJ1-4, with 7 nucleotides matching TRBD1. Germline loops: CDR1 LNHNV, CDR2 YYDKDF (reference sequence). Trimming took 5 bases from V and 7 from J; bases not matched to a gene: 4. This CDR3 spans 13 amino acids. DNA of the CDR3: TGTGCCACCAGCGGGACAGCCCTTGAAAAACTGTTTTTT. This gives the protein CATSGTALEKLFF.

The rearrangement joins TRBV5-4 to TRBJ2-2; D is unresolved. V was clipped by 0 bases and J by 2 bases, with 8 bases between them. The CDR3 sequence is 15 residues long. CDR1 SGHNT and CDR2 YYREEE come from the germline V gene (reference sequence). The CDR3 DNA reads TGTGCCAGCAGCTTGGGACAACGAAACACCGGGGAGCTGTTTTTT. Its translation is CASSLGQRNTGELFF. The full variable domain, completed using reference TRBV5-4 and TRBJ2-2, is ETGVTQSPTHLIKTRGQQVTLRCSSQSGHNTVSWYQQALGQGPQFIFQYYREEENGRGNFPPRFSGLQFPNYSSELNVNALELDDSALYLCASSLGQRNTGELFFGEGSRLTVL.

This chain links TRBV11-3 with TRBJ2-5; TRBD2 is a possible D gene (6 bases). V was shortened by 2 bases and J by 5 bases, with 15 bases between the two germline ends. This CDR3 has 15 residues. The germline V gene encodes CDR1 SGHNT and CDR2 YENEEA. CDR3 in DNA: TGTGCCAGCAGCTTATGGGGGGTGGAGGGGGAGACCCAGTACTTC. Translation gives CASSLWGVEGETQYF. Complete variable domain (other parts from reference TRBV11-3 and TRBJ2-5): EAGVVQSPRYKIIEKKQPVAFWCNPISGHNTLYWYLQNLGQGPELLIRYENEEAVDDSQLPKDRFSAERLKGVDSTLKIQPAELGDSAVYLCASSLWGVEGETQYFGPGTRLLVL.

This chain joins TRBV27 and TRBJ2-7; no reliable D call. V was cut by 3 bases and J by 2 bases, with 8 bases left in between. The CDR3 runs 13 residues. Per the germline V gene, CDR1 is MNHEY and CDR2 is SMNVEV (reference sequence). As DNA, the CDR3 is TGTGCCAGCAGTTTTAGAGGTACCTACGAGCAGTACTTC. Protein: CASSFRGTYEQYF.

The V and J genes are TRBV7-8 and TRBJ2-3, with TRBD2 identical over 15 bases. Germline CDR1 SGHVS, CDR2 FQNEAQ. The CDR3 totals 15 residues. After removal of 4 bases from V and 6 bases from J, the junction contained 2 bases not matched to a gene. CDR3 in DNA: TGTGCCAGCAGCTCGGGACTAGCGGGAGGTGATACGCAGTATTTT. It yields the protein CASSSGLAGGDTQYF.

The chain recombines TRBV7-3 with TRBJ1-1, with TRBD1 matching 7 bases. The V and J ends lost 2 bases and 3 bases, in that order; junction bases with no gene match: 0. Germline V gene lookup returns CDR1 SGHTA and CDR2 FQGTGA. This CDR3 region has 13 residues. The CDR3 bases are TGTGCCAGCAGCTTAGGGACAGACACTGAAGCTTTCTTT. It yields the protein CASSLGTDTEAFF.

This clone turned up a few times. The rearrangement links TRBV4-1 to TRBJ1-3, with D unresolved. The CDR3 runs 14 residues. Trimming removed 1 base from V and 1 base from J, with 5 bases in between. In germline, CDR1 is MGHRA, CDR2 YSYEKL. CDR3 region: CASSQVGSGNTIYF. Here the CDR3 DNA reads TGCGCCAGCAGCCAAGTCGGGTCTGGAAACACCATATATTTT.

The chain recombines TRBV30 with TRBJ1-4, with 7 positions matching TRBD1. CDR1 is GTSNPN, CDR2 SVGIG, per germline (reference sequence). The CDR3 is made up of 14 amino acids. The V gene end was trimmed by 1 base and the J gene end by 8 bases; junction bases not matched to a gene: 7. This chain's CDR3 is CAWSAQGQAEKLFF. The CDR3 nucleotides read TGTGCCTGGAGTGCACAAGGACAGGCCGAAAAACTGTTTTTT.

V gene TRBV6-2 or TRBV6-3 combines with J gene TRBJ1-5; D is uncertain. This CDR3 spans 11 amino acids. V gave up 5 bases and J gave up 7 bases, with 6 bases separating them. Germline values: CDR1 MNHEY, CDR2 SVGEGT. The DNA of the CDR3 is TGTGCCAGCAGTGGTGGCCAGCCCCAGCATTTT. Translation gives CASSGGQPQHF.

The rearrangement joins TRBV6-5 to TRBJ1-1; 7 nucleotides align to TRBD1. The CDR3 is 14 amino acids. CDR1 and CDR2 (germline): MNHEY, SVGAGI. V lost 6 bases to trimming and J lost 4 bases; unmatched junction nucleotides: 8. The CDR3 is CASRSDRAITEAFF. CDR3 sequence (DNA): TGTGCCAGCAGATCCGACAGGGCGATCACTGAAGCTTTCTTT.

This chain uses TRBV27 with TRBJ1-6; 7 bases align to TRBD1. Per germline, CDR1 MNHEY and CDR2 SMNVEV (reference sequence). V lost 8 bases and J lost 0; bases outside the gene matches: 16. The CDR3 has 19 residues. This CDR3 reads CASRREGTVQSSYNSPLHF. The DNA of the CDR3 is TGTGCCAGCCGGAGGGAAGGGACAGTGCAGAGCTCCTATAATTCACCCCTCCACTTT.

This sequence joins TRBV2 and TRBJ2-5; a weak D match, TRBD2 (6 bases). From germline, CDR1 is SNHLY and CDR2 FYNNEI. V was cut by 2 bases and J by 2 bases, with 12 bases left in between. The CDR3 length is 15 residues. As DNA, the CDR3 is TGTGCCAGCAGTGAACTACTAGCTAGGCAAGAGACCCAGTACTTC. Residues: CASSELLARQETQYF. The whole variable domain, filled in from reference TRBV2 and TRBJ2-5, reads EPEVTQTPSHQVTQMGQEVILRCVPISNHLYFYWYRQILGQKVEFLVSFYNNEISEKSEIFDDQFSVERPDGSNFTLKIRSTKLEDSAMYFCASSELLARQETQYFGPGTRLLVL.

This clone was observed a single time. The chain uses TRBV30 and TRBJ1-2, with 9 bases that match TRBD1. This CDR3 region has 15 residues. Germline trimming cut 2 bases from V and 4 bases from J; bases unmatched to any gene: 8. The germline gives CDR1 GTSNPN, CDR2 SVGIG (reference sequence). CDR3 in DNA: TGTGCCTGGAGTCCGGGACAGGGCAGTGGCTATGGCTACACCTTC. Amino acid sequence: CAWSPGQGSGYGYTF.

The DNA of the CDR3 is TGCGCCAGCAGCGGGACAGGGAGTGAGCAGTTCTTC. Translation: CASSGTGSEQFF. The V and J genes are TRBV5-1 and TRBJ2-1; 9 positions match TRBD1. The CDR3 sequence is 12 residues long. Germline values: CDR1 SGHRS, CDR2 YFSETQ. V trimming: 4 bases; J trimming: 9 bases; junction bases outside the gene matches: 2.

The rearrangement links TRBV28 to TRBJ2-1; 9 positions match TRBD1. The V gene end was trimmed by 3 bases and the J gene end by 10 bases; junction bases not matched to a gene: 22. The CDR3 loop spans 19 amino acids. CDR1 and CDR2 (germline): MDHEN, SYDVKM. Here the CDR3 DNA reads TGTGCCAGCAGTTTTCCCGGGACAGGGAACAACTCCCCCCCCGGGGAGCAGTTCTTC. This sequence encodes CASSFPGTGNNSPPGEQFF.